A selection of T cell receptor beta chains follows, all from one sample in a study of blood T cell repertoires in COVID-19. Clones were sequenced by immunoSEQ multiplex PCR, and TCRdb holds only the in-frame ones, with some missing. The sample lists 35,000 to 40,000 clones; approximately 86% were seen once. The specimen sequenced was peripheral blood. Every receptor here comes from a human donor in a cohort sampled during active COVID-19. The conserved cysteine and the conserved F or W are not part of the CDR3 here. Rows may omit the clone size; those that give it use once, few, many or a size class.

clone size | CDR3 length | J gene | V gene | CDR3 protein
- | 11 | TRBJ2-7 | TRBV5-1 | ASSWTGVGEQY
- | 13 | TRBJ2-7 | TRBV29-1 | SVEDPRVTSDEQY
- | 12 | TRBJ1-1 | TRBV6-2/TRBV6-3 | ASSYQGIRAEAF
- | 11 | TRBJ2-5 | TRBV10-3 | AISDPSSQTQY
- | 12 | TRBJ1-5 | TRBV28 | ASSMAPSNQPQH
- | 12 | TRBJ2-4 | TRBV15 | ATSRASGGNIQY
- | 13 | TRBJ2-2 | TRBV5-4 | ASSGGQGVVGELF
- | 11 | TRBJ1-2 | TRBV28 | ASTPSPGYGYT
- | 12 | TRBJ1-5 | TRBV9 | ASSGGDRNQPQH
- | 15 | TRBJ2-7 | TRBV7-8 | ASSLLAGGPYPYEQY
once | 14 | TRBJ2-4 | TRBV3-1/TRBV3-2 | ASSQTPSRAKNIQY
few | 13 | TRBJ2-3 | TRBV13 | ASSLPEGATDTQY
- | 11 | TRBJ1-5 | TRBV27 | ASRPRSNQPQH
- | 10 | TRBJ1-1 | TRBV30 | AWGPLNTEAF
- | 13 | TRBJ1-1 | TRBV18 | ASSPYSGKNTEAF
- | 12 | TRBJ1-4 | TRBV6-5 | ASSRTRLGEKLF
- | 13 | TRBJ1-1 | TRBV2 | ASSEGNRVGTEAF
- | 12 | TRBJ2-3 | TRBV5-6 | ASSRGQGTDTQY
- | 12 | TRBJ1-1 | TRBV19 | ASSIGQLNTEAF
- | 14 | TRBJ2-2 | TRBV5-1 | ASSLPTGGKTGELF
- | 13 | TRBJ2-1 | TRBV10-3 | AIRSVDRAYNEQF
- | 10 | TRBJ1-2 | TRBV18 | ASSPRDYGYT
- | 13 | TRBJ1-5 | TRBV5-1 | ASSLSPDSNQPQH
- | 12 | TRBJ2-1 | TRBV30 | AWGQGRSYNEQF
- | 14 | TRBJ2-5 | TRBV6-1 | ASSEGSGGPQETQY
- | 13 | TRBJ1-2 | TRBV5-1 | ASSYSQGQVYGYT
medium-sized | 11 | TRBJ1-5 | TRBV27 | ASRGQGNQPQH
- | 18 | TRBJ1-1 | TRBV19 | ASSIELRVISLLVNTEAF
- | 16 | TRBJ2-7 | TRBV3-1/TRBV3-2 | ASSQVLSRRGDSYEQY
- | 12 | TRBJ2-7 | TRBV5-1 | ASSPGTAKNEQY
- | 14 | TRBJ1-2 | TRBV4-1 | ASSQDRTGRFYGYT
- | 15 | TRBJ2-7 | TRBV10-2 | ASTHGPAGGYSYEQY
- | 12 | TRBJ2-7 | TRBV6-1 | ASSELVYSYEQY
- | 13 | TRBJ2-1 | TRBV25-1 | ASSEGPPRFNEQF
- | 11 | TRBJ1-4 | TRBV6-1 | ASSEAYRGMLF
- | 15 | TRBJ2-2 | TRBV5-4 | ASSPGGAGVDTGELF
- | 15 | TRBJ2-3 | TRBV6-2/TRBV6-3 | ASSYSFSGANTDTQY
- | 12 | TRBJ2-2 | TRBV2 | ASKEGANTGELF
- | 15 | TRBJ1-1 | TRBV28 | ASPSPNQTRKRGEAF
- | 14 | TRBJ1-6 | TRBV2 | ASNGIGMSYNSPLH
- | 12 | TRBJ2-5 | TRBV11-2 | ASSLAGQGETQY
- | 9 | TRBJ1-1 | TRBV20-1 | SARRNTEAF
- | 13 | TRBJ1-5 | TRBV6-5 | ATHPSTGGNQPQH
- | 13 | TRBJ2-7 | TRBV7-2 | ASSPDRTLSYEQY
- | 12 | TRBJ2-7 | TRBV4-1 | ASSWTGISYEQY
- | 10 | TRBJ1-4 | TRBV30 | AWSLGREKLF
- | 11 | TRBJ2-5 | TRBV7-7 | ASSGRAKETQY
- | 11 | TRBJ2-3 | TRBV21-1 | ASRTGRTDTQY
- | 14 | TRBJ1-1 | TRBV4-1 | ASSQGLGSGNTEAF
- | 13 | TRBJ1-4 | TRBV30 | AWRDTGATNEKLF
- | 12 | TRBJ1-1 | TRBV25-1 | ASSRQPQGTEAF
- | 12 | TRBJ1-1 | TRBV7-2 | ASSLTGASTEAF
- | 13 | TRBJ2-1 | TRBV9 | ASSPSGSSYNEQF
- | 11 | TRBJ2-7 | TRBV25-1 | ASSESIYHEQY